This entry lists 9 T cell receptor beta chains sequenced from one sample in a study of cytomegalovirus exposure and HLA in healthy donors. Amplification used 60 Vbeta primers and 13 Jbeta primers. The assay was immunoSEQ multiplex PCR, and TCRdb's table has in-frame clones only and misses some. The sample lists 130,000 to 150,000 clones, 80% occurring once. The sample consisted of PBMCs. The origin of the receptors is a male donor in good health and CMV-seronegative.

This clone appeared once. Written as DNA, the CDR3 is TGTGCCAGTAGCCGACAGGGTAAGGGCACAGATACGCAGTATTTT. Protein product: CASSRQGKGTDTQYF. The chain uses TRBV19 and TRBJ2-3; 7 bases are a match to TRBD1. Germline assignment: CDR1 LNHDA and CDR2 SQIVND (reference sequence). The CDR3 extends over 15 amino acids. Trimming removed 6 bases from V and 1 base from J; junction bases left unmatched: 7.

There are a few counts of this clone. CDR3 nucleotides: TGTGCCAGCAGCTTAGGTCCCGGGACTAGCGTTGAGACCCAGTACTTC. It yields the protein CASSLGPGTSVETQYF. This chain links TRBV7-2 with TRBJ2-5; 10 bases are a match to TRBD2. Trimming cost V 1 base and J 5 bases; bases outside gene matches: 7. The germline V gene encodes CDR1 SGHTA and CDR2 FQGNSA. The CDR3 is made up of 16 amino acids.

This clone was detected only once. V and J are TRBV4-2 and TRBJ2-7; TRBD2 might be the D (5 bases). This CDR3 contains 15 residues. Germline assignment: CDR1 LGHNA and CDR2 YNFKEQ. Trimming shortened V by 0 bases and J by 2 bases, and 11 bases separated the two germline ends. CDR3 sequence: CASSQDKGSPYEQYF. DNA of the CDR3: TGTGCCAGCAGCCAAGATAAAGGGAGTCCCTACGAGCAGTACTTC.

The gene calls are TRBV12-5 and TRBJ2-7, with 8 bases lining up with TRBD2. Germline V gives CDR1 LGHNT, CDR2 FRNRAP. The V and J ends lost 5 bases and 12 bases, in that order; junction bases with no gene match: 15. There are 14 residues in the CDR3. The CDR3 sequence is CASGPAGGRRNLYF. Written as DNA, the CDR3 is TGTGCTAGTGGTCCCGCGGGGGGACGGAGGAATCTGTACTTC.

Notes on this clone: The germline gene is not matched at one end of the junction; a read error may be the cause. The chain uses TRBV5-1 and TRBJ2-3; 8 bases match TRBD1. The germline V gene encodes CDR1 SGHRS and CDR2 YFSETQ. This CDR3 spans 20 amino acids. CDR3 nucleotide sequence: TGCGCCAGCAGTTTGGCTGCGCGCCTCTATGGGACAGGTCGCACAGATACGCAGTATTTT. Translated: CASSLAARLYGTGRTDTQYF.

This chain joins TRBV28 and TRBJ1-2, with D possibly TRBD1 on 6 matching bases. The V end was cut by 3 bases, the J end by 4 bases, with 12 bases between. Germline CDR1 MDHEN, CDR2 SYDVKM. This CDR3 has 14 amino acids. DNA for the CDR3: TGTGCCAGCAGTTTGGGGGGGCTGAGCTATGGCTACACCTTC. Protein sequence: CASSLGGLSYGYTF.

This clone was detected only a few times. The chain combines TRBV9 with TRBJ2-2; 8 bases fit TRBD1. This CDR3 has 14 residues. V gave up 4 bases and J gave up 5 bases; unmatched junction bases: 4. The germline V gene encodes CDR1 SGDLS and CDR2 YYNGEE. This CDR3 is CASSPRTGTGELFF. CDR3 in DNA: TGTGCCAGCAGCCCACGGACAGGGACCGGGGAGCTGTTTTTT. The full variable domain, its missing parts supplied by reference TRBV9 and TRBJ2-2, is DSGVTQTPKHLITATGQRVTLRCSPRSGDLSVYWYQQSLDQGLQFLIQYYNGEERAKGNILERFSAQQFPDLHSELNLSSLELGDSALYFCASSPRTGTGELFFGEGSRLTVL.

The rearrangement joins TRBV4-1 to TRBJ2-2; 9 bases are shared with TRBD2. The CDR3 runs to 21 residues. Trimming took 3 bases from V and 1 from J; bases not matched to a gene: 18. Germline V CDR1 and CDR2: MGHRA, YSYEKL. The CDR3 DNA reads as TGCGCCAGCAGCCACCCAAGCGGGGGGCCGTATCCTAAGAGGAACACCGGGGAGCTGTTTTTT. The encoded protein is CASSHPSGGPYPKRNTGELFF.

V and J are TRBV6-6 and TRBJ1-4; D is uncertain. Germline V gene sequence: CDR1 MNHNY, CDR2 SVGAGI (reference sequence). V gave up 4 bases and J gave up 0 bases, with 12 bases separating them. The CDR3 is made up of 16 amino acids. The CDR3 region is CASSSYGGATNEKLFF. The CDR3 DNA reads TGTGCCAGCAGTTCCTACGGAGGTGCAACTAATGAAAAACTGTTTTTT.